Here is one T cell receptor beta chain with its context. Its antigen is not identified. This entry is derived from a study of cytomegalovirus exposure and HLA in healthy donors. Study-wide results and limits: The investigators catalogued 150 or so TCR beta chains as cytomegalovirus-associated.

Here immunoSEQ multiplex PCR was the method, and the copy in TCRdb shows in-frame clones only, minus some. The sample has around 200,000 clones; about 81% are singletons. The CDR3 runs to 14 residues. V gave up 4 bases and J gave up 9 bases, with 17 bases separating them. Looked up from germline, CDR1 is SGDLS and CDR2 is YYNGEE. The TCR sequence derives from a woman under 40 in good health and CMV-seronegative. Material for sequencing was PBMCs. The chain links TRBV9 to TRBJ1-3; D perhaps matches TRBD1 (5 bases). CDR3 protein: CASSPVREGGTIYF. For the CDR3, the DNA is TGTGCCAGCAGCCCCGTCAGGGAGGGAGGCACCATATATTTT.